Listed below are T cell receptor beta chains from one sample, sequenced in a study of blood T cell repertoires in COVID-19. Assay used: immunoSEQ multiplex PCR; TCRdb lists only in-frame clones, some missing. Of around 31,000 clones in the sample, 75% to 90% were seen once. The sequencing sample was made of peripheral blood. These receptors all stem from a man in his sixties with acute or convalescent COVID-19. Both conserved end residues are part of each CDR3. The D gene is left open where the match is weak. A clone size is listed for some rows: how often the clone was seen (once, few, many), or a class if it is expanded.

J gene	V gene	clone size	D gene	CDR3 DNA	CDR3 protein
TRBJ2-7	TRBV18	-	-	TGTGCCAGCTCACCATCGACTAGAACATCCTACGAGCAGTACTTC	CASSPSTRTSYEQYF
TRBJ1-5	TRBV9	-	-	TGTGCCAGCAGCCCGACATCGGGGAACAATCAGCCCCAGCATTTT	CASSPTSGNNQPQHF
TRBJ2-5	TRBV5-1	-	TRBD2	TGCGCCAGCAGCTTGTCGCCTAGCGGGGGGGCCGGAAAGGGAGAGACCCAGTACTTC	CASSLSPSGGAGKGETQYF
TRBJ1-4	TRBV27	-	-	TGTGCCAGCAGTACAACAACTAATGAAAAACTGTTTTTT	CASSTTTNEKLFF
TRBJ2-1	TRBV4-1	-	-	TGCGCCAGCAGCCAAGATCGTTATAACAATGAGCAGTTCTTC	CASSQDRYNNEQFF
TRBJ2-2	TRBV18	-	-	TGTGCCAGCTCACCCGGTCCGATCGTTGGGGAGCTGTTTTTT	CASSPGPIVGELFF
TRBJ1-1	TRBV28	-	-	TGTGCCAGCAGTTTGGGCAGTGAGCGGAGAGCTTTCTTT	CASSLGSERRAFF
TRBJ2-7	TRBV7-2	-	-	TGTGCCAGCAGCCCGCGGAGGGCCCACGAGCAGTACTTC	CASSPRRAHEQYF
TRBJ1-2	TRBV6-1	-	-	TGTGCCAGCAGTGGGGGCAGGGTATCCACCCTCCTTGGCTACACCTTC	CASSGGRVSTLLGYTF
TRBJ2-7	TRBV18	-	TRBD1	TGTGCCAGCTCACCAGGGACAGGTTACGAGCAGTACTTC	CASSPGTGYEQYF
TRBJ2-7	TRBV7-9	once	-	TGTGCCAGCAGCGAAAGACAGTCCTACGAGCAGTACTTC	CASSERQSYEQYF
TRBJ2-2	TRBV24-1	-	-	TGTGCCACCAGTGATTTGGCGGCGGAGATCGGCACCGGGGAGCTGTTTTTT	CATSDLAAEIGTGELFF
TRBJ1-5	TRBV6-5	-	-	TGTGCCAGCAGATTTAGAGGCAGCCAGCCCCAGCATTTT	CASRFRGSQPQHF
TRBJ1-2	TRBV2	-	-	TGTGCCAGCAGTGAGGCGGACATCCCCTATGGCTACACCTTC	CASSEADIPYGYTF
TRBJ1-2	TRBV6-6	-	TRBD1	TGTGCCAGCAGGGGGACAGGGGGCGTCTATGGCTACACCTTC	CASRGTGGVYGYTF
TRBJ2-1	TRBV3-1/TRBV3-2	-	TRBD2	TGTGCCAGCAGCCAAGACCTAGCGGTGTCCTCTGAGCAGTTCTTC	CASSQDLAVSSEQFF
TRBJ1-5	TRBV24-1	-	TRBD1	TGTGCCACCAGTGAGCCCGGGACAGGGAATCAGCCCCAGCATTTT	CATSEPGTGNQPQHF
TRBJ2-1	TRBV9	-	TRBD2	TGTGCCAGCAGCGTCCTCTTACTTTCCGGGACTAGCGCGCCCTACAATGAGCAGTTCTTC	CASSVLLLSGTSAPYNEQFF
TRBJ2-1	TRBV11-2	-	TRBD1	TGTGCCAGCAGCTTAGTCGACAGGGTAAACTCCTACAATGAGCAGTTCTTC	CASSLVDRVNSYNEQFF
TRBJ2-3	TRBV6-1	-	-	TGTGCCAGCAGTGAAAGGAGGGGCCCTTACACAGATACGCAGTATTTT	CASSERRGPYTDTQYF
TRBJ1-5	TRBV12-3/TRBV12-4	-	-	TGTGCCAGCAGTTTCTCTAGCAATCAGCCCCAGCATTTT	CASSFSSNQPQHF
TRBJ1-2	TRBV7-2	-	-	TGTGCCAGCAGCCAAACCGGGTCGAGAGTATACTTC	CASSQTGSRVYF
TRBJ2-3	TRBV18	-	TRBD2	TGTGCCAGCTCACCGTCCCGGGGGGTGCCGCAGTATTTT	CASSPSRGVPQYF
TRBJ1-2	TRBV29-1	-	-	TGCAGCGTTGACAGGGTCATAAAAACTAACTATGGCTACACCTTC	CSVDRVIKTNYGYTF
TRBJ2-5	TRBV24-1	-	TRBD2	TGTGCCACCAGTGATTTCCTAGCGGGAGTCGAGACCCAGTACTTC	CATSDFLAGVETQYF
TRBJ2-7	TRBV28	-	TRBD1	TGTGCCAGCAGTTCCGGGACAGCCACCTACGAGCAGTACTTC	CASSSGTATYEQYF
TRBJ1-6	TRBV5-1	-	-	TGCGCCAGCAGCCAGACGGCGGGGTTCGGGTCACCCCTCCACTTT	CASSQTAGFGSPLHF
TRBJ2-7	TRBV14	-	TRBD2	TGTGCCAGCAGCCACTACGGGACTAGCGGGAGGTACGAGCAGTACTTC	CASSHYGTSGRYEQYF
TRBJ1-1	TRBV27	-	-	TGTGCCAGCAGTGAGGTGGTTGGGGCCGGGGGCACTGAAGCTTTCTTT	CASSEVVGAGGTEAFF
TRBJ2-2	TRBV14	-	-	TGTGCCAGCAGCCAAGGGTTGTCAGGGATTAACACCGGGGAGCTGTTTTTT	CASSQGLSGINTGELFF
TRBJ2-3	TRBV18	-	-	TGTGCCAGCTCACCCCTCCCTGGGGGGAGCACAGATACGCAGTATTTT	CASSPLPGGSTDTQYF
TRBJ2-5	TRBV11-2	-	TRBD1	TGTGCCAGCAGCTTAGCGGACAGGGGAGAGACCCAGTACTTC	CASSLADRGETQYF
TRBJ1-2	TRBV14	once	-	TGTGCCAGCAGCCCCAAGACAGGAGGAGGCTACACCTTC	CASSPKTGGGYTF
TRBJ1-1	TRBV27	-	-	TGTGCCAGCACCTCCCTTAGAAACACTGAAGCTTTCTTT	CASTSLRNTEAFF
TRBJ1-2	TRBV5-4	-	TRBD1	TGTGCCAGCAGAACCGGGGACAGCGGAATAACTAACTATGGCTACACCTTC	CASRTGDSGITNYGYTF
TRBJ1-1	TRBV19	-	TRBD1	TGTGCCAGTAGGCAGACAGGGGGGGCTGAAGCTTTCTTT	CASRQTGGAEAFF
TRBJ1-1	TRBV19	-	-	TGTGCCAGTACCCGTACCGCAGGGCCGAACACTGAAGCTTTCTTT	CASTRTAGPNTEAFF
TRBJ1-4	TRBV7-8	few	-	TGTGCCACCAGCCTCTCCGGGACATTCGATGAAAAACTGTTTTTT	CATSLSGTFDEKLFF
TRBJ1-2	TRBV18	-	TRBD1	TGTGCCAGCTCCCCCGCCGGGACAGCGATCAGATATGGCTACACCTTC	CASSPAGTAIRYGYTF
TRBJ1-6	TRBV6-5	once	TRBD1	TGTGCCAGCAGTTATACAGGGGGAAATTCACCCCTCCACTTT	CASSYTGGNSPLHF
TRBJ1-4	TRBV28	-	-	TGTGCCAGCAGTTCCCCGGACTTGAATGAAAAACTGTTTTTT	CASSSPDLNEKLFF
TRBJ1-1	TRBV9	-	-	TGTGCCAGCAGCGTAGGACAGTTGAACACTGAAGCTTTCTTT	CASSVGQLNTEAFF
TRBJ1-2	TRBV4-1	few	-	TGCGCCAGCAGCCAATCGGTCCGGGAGGCGATCCCAAATGGCTACACCTTC	CASSQSVREAIPNGYTF
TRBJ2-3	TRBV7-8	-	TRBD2	TGTGCCAGCAGCTTAGCGTTCCTCGGGGGGGCGGCAGATACGCAGTATTTT	CASSLAFLGGAADTQYF
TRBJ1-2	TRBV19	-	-	TGTGCCAGCAGGGACACAACTAACTATGGCTACACCTTC	CASRDTTNYGYTF
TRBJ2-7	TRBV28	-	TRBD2	TGTGCCAGCAGTCTCTGGGGGACTAGCTCCTACGAGCAGTACTTC	CASSLWGTSSYEQYF
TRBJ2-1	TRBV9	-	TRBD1	TGTGCCAGCAGCCCGGGACAGGGGTACAATGAGCAGTTCTTC	CASSPGQGYNEQFF
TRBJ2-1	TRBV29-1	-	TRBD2	TGCAGCGTTGATGGAGCGGGAGGAATCTGGGGCAATGAGCAGTTCTTC	CSVDGAGGIWGNEQFF
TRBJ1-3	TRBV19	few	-	TGTGCCAGTACTAGAGGGGGCTCTGGAAACACCATATATTTT	CASTRGGSGNTIYF
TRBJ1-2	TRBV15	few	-	TGTGCCACCAGCAGAGAAAAGGGAGGCGGCTATGGCTACACCTTC	CATSREKGGGYGYTF
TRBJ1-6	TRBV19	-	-	TGTGCCAGTATGGAGGGGTCGGCAAATTCACCCCTCCACTTT	CASMEGSANSPLHF
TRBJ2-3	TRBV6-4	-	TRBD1	TGTGCCAGCAGCGCCTCAGGGGGTTCGGCAGATACGCAGTATTTT	CASSASGGSADTQYF
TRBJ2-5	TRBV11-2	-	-	TGTGCCAGCAGCTTAGATATGCTAGCAAGGGAGACCCAGTACTTC	CASSLDMLARETQYF
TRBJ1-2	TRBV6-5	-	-	TGTGCCAGCAGGAGCGGCCTCGGGTTAGTCTACGGCTACACCTTC	CASRSGLGLVYGYTF
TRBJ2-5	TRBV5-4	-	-	TGTGCCAGCAGCCACACGGGGACCCAGTACTTC	CASSHTGTQYF